This entry concerns a single T cell receptor (beta chain). The data originate from a study of control samples from healthy donors and cancer patients. Measured with immunoSEQ multiplex PCR; TCRdb has only the in-frame clones, and not every one. The profile shows around 90,000 clones, 86% of them singletons. Sequenced input: blood. The clonotype originates from a young man in good health.

The CDR3 is CASSVTGIKETQYF. The DNA for the CDR3 is TGTGCCAGCAGCGTAACAGGGATCAAAGAGACCCAGTACTTC. This chain links TRBV5-6 with TRBJ2-5, with TRBD1 as a possible D gene (6 bases). The V gene's germline CDR1 is SGHDT and CDR2 YYEEEE. Trimming pared 4 bases from V and 3 bases from J, leaving 13 bases between. This CDR3 is built from 14 residues.